This T cell receptor (beta chain) comes out of a study of T cell repertoires in cytomegalovirus infection. Across the study: Public signatures in TCR beta pointed to CMV infection and matching HLA type.

Each CDR3 protein is one row after TCRdb ran MiXCR on the reads. The profile shows fewer than 550,000 distinct CDR3 sequences, 16% of them singletons. With 2 bases removed from V and 3 bases from J, the gap between germline ends came to 19 bases. This CDR3 contains 18 residues. Germline values: CDR1 MDHEN, CDR2 SYDVKM. This receptor was taken from a human donor in good health (CMV status not recorded). Some clones in this sample may be carry-over from other donors' samples. Sequencing used CD8+ T cells from PBMCs. The chain links TRBV28 to TRBJ2-2; the D gene is possibly TRBD2 (6 bases). The CDR3 coding sequence is TGTGCCAGCAGTTTAACCCTGATGGAGGGTGGGTACACCGGGGAGCTGTTTTTT. Residues: CASSLTLMEGGYTGELFF.